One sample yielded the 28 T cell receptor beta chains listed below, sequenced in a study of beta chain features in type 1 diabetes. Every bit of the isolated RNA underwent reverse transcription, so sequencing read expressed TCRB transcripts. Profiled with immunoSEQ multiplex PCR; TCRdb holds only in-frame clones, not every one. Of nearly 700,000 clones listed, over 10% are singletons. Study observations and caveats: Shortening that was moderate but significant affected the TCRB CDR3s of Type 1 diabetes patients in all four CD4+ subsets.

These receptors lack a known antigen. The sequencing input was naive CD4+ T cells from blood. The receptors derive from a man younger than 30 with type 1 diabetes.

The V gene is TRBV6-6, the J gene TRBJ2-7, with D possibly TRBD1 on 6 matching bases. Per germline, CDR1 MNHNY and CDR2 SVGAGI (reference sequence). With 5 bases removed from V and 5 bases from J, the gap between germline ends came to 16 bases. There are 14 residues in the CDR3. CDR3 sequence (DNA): TGTGCCAGCAGTCCCGACAGGCCGGTAAACGAGCAGTACTTC. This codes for CASSPDRPVNEQYF.

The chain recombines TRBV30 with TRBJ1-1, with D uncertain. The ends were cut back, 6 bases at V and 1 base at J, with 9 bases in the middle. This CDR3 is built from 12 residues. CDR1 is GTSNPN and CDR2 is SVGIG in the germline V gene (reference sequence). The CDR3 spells CACFPRNTEAFF. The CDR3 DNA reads TGTGCCTGCTTCCCCAGGAACACTGAAGCTTTCTTT.

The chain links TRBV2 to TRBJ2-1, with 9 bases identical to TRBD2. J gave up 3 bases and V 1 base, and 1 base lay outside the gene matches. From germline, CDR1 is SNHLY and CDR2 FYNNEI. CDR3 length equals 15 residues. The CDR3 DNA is TGTGCCAGCAGTGAAGGTAGCGGGGGCTACAATGAGCAGTTCTTC. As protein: CASSEGSGGYNEQFF.

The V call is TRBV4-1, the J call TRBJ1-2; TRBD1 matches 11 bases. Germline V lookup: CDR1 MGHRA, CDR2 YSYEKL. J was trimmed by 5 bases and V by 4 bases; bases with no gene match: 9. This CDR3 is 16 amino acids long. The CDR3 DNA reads TGCGCCAGCAGCCCCGGACAGGGGGCTCGTGGGTATGGCTACACCTTC. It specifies CASSPGQGARGYGYTF.

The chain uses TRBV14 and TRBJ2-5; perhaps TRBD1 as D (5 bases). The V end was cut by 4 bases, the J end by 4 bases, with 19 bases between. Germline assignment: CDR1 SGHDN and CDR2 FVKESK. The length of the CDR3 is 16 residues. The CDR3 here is CASSPIGRASRETQYF. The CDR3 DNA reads TGTGCCAGCAGCCCCATAGGCAGGGCCTCCCGAGAGACCCAGTACTTC.

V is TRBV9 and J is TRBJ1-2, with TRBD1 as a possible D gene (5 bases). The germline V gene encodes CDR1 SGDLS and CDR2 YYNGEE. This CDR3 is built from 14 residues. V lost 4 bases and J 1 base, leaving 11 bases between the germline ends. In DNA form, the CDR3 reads TGTGCCAGCAGCCGCGCAGGGAATAACTATGGCTACACCTTC. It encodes CASSRAGNNYGYTF.

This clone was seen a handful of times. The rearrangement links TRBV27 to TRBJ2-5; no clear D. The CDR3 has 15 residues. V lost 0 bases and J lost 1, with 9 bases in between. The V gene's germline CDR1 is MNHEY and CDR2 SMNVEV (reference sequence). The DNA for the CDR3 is TGTGCCAGCAGTTTATCGATAGGTGGCCAAGAGACCCAGTACTTC. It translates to CASSLSIGGQETQYF.

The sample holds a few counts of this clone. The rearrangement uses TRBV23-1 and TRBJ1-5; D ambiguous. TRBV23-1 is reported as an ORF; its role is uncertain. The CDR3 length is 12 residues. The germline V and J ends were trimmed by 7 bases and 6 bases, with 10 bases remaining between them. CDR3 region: CASTRGGQPQHF. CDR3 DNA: TGCGCCAGCACCCGGGGAGGTCAGCCCCAGCATTTT.

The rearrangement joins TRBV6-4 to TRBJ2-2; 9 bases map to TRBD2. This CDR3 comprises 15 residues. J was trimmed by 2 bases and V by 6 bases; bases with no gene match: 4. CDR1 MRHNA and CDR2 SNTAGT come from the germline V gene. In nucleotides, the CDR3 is TGTGCCAGCAGAGCCGGGACTAGCAACACCGGGGAGCTGTTTTTT. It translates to CASRAGTSNTGELFF.

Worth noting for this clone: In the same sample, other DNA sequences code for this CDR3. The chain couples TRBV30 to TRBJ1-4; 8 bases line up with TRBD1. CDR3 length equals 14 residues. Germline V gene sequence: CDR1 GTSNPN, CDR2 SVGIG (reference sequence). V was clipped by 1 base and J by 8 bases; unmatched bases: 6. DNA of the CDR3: TGTGCCTGGAGTGCGGACAGGGCACGGGAAAAACTGTTTTTT. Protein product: CAWSADRAREKLFF.

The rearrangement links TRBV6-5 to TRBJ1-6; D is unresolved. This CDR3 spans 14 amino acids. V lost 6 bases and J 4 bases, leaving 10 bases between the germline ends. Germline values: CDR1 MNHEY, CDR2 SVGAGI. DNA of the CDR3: TGTGCCAGCAGGCCCCCCGGGTATAATTCACCCCTCCACTTT. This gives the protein CASRPPGYNSPLHF.

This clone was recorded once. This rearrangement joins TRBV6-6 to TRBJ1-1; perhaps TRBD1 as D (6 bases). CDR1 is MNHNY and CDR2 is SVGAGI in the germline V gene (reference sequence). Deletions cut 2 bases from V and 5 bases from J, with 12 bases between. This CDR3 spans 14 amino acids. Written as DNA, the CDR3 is TGTGCCAGCAGTTACGTCGTTAGGGGGACTGAAGCTTTCTTT. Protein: CASSYVVRGTEAFF.

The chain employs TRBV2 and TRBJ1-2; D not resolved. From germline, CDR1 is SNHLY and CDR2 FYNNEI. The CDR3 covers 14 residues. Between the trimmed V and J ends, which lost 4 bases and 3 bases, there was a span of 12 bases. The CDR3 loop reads CASSVAGSHYGYTF. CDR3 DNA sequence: TGTGCCAGCAGTGTAGCGGGCAGCCACTATGGCTACACCTTC.

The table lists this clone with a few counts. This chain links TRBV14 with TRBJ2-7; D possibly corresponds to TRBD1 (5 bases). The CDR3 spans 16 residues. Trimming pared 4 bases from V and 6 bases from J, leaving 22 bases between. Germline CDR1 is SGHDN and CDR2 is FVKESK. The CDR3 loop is CASSPLGPRSGIEQYF. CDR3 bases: TGTGCCAGCAGCCCCCTTGGGCCCCGTTCAGGGATCGAGCAGTACTTC.

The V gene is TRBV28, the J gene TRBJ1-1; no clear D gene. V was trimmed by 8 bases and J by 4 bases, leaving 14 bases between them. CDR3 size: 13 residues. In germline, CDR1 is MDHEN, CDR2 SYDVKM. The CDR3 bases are TGTGCCAGCGTTGGGGTCCGGCCCACTGAAGCTTTCTTT. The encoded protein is CASVGVRPTEAFF.

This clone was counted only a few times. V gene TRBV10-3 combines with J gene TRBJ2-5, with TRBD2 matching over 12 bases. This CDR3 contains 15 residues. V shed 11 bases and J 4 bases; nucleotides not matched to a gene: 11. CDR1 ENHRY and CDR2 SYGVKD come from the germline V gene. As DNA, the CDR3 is TGTGCCCCCCTGTCTAGCGGGGGGGCCCGAGAGACCCAGTACTTC. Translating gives CAPLSSGGARETQYF.

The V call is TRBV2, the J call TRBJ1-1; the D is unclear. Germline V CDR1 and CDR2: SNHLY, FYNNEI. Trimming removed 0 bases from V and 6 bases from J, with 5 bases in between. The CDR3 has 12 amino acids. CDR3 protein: CASSEAQAEAFF. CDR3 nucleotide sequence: TGTGCCAGCAGTGAAGCGCAAGCTGAAGCTTTCTTT.

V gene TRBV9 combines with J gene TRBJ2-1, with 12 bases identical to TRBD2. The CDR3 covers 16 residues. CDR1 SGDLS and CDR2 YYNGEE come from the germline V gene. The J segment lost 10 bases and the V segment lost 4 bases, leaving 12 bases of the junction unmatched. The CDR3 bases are TGTGCCAGCAGCCCCCACCTAGCGGGGGGGTCGGTGGAGCAGTTCTTC. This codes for CASSPHLAGGSVEQFF.

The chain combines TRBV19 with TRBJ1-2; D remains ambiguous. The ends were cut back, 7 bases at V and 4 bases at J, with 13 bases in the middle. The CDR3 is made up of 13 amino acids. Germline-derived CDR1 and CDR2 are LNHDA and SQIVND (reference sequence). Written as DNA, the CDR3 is TGTGCCAGTATGGATGAGGGAGGCTATGGCTACACCTTC. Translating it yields CASMDEGGYGYTF.

CDR3 region: CASIQGVGEKLFF. In nucleotides, the CDR3 is TGTGCCAGCATTCAGGGAGTGGGTGAAAAACTGTTTTTT. The rearrangement links TRBV28 to TRBJ1-4; weak D call: TRBD1 (5 bases). With 7 bases removed from V and 7 bases from J, the gap between germline ends came to 13 bases. The CDR3 length is 13 residues. The germline V gene encodes CDR1 MDHEN and CDR2 SYDVKM.

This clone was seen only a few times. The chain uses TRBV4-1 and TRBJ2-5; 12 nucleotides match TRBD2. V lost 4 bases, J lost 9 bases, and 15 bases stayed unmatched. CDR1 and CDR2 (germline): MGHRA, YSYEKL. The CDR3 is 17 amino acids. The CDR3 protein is CASSLRTSGDPGSAQYF. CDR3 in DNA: TGCGCCAGCAGCCTACGGACTAGCGGGGATCCAGGGTCGGCCCAGTACTTC.

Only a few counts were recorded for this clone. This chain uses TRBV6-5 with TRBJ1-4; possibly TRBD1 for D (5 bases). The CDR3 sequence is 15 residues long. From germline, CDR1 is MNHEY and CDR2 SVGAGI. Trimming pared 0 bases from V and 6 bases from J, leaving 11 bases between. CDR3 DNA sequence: TGTGCCAGCAGTTACTCGATCGCGGGGGATGAAAAACTGTTTTTT. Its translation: CASSYSIAGDEKLFF.

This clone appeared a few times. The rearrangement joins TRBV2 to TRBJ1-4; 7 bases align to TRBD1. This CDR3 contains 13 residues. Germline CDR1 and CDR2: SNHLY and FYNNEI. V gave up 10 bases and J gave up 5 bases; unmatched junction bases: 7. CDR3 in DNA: TGTGCCACCAAGGGGGCGCGGAATGAAAAACTGTTTTTT. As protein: CATKGARNEKLFF.

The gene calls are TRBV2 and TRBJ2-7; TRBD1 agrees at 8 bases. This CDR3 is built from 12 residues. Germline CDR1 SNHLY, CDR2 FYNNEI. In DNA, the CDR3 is TGTGTCGAGGGCAGGGGGCAGTACGAGCAGTACTTC. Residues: CVEGRGQYEQYF.

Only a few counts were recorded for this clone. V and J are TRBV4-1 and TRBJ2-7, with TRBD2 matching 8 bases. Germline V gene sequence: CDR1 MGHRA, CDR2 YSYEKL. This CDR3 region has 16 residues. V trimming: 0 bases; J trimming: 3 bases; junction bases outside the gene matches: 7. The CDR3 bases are TGCGCCAGCAGCCAAGAGAAAATCCGGGGGGGCTACGAGCAGTACTTC. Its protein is CASSQEKIRGGYEQYF.

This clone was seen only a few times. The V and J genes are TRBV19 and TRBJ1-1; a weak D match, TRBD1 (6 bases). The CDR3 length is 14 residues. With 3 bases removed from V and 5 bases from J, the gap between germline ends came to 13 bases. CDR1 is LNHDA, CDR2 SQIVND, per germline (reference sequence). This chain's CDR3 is CASSIALQGTEAFF. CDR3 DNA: TGTGCCAGTAGTATCGCTCTACAGGGTACTGAAGCTTTCTTT.

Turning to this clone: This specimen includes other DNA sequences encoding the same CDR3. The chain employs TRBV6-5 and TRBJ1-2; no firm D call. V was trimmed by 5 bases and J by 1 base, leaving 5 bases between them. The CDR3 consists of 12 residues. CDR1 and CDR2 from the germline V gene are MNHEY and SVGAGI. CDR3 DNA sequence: TGTGCCAGCAGTGACCGTAACTATGGCTACACCTTC. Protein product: CASSDRNYGYTF.

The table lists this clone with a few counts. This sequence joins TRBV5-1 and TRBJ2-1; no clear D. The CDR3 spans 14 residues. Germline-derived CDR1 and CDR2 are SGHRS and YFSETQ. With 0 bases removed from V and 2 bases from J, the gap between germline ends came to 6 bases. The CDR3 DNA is TGCGCCAGCAGCTTGGGGGATCCCTACAATGAGCAGTTCTTC. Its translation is CASSLGDPYNEQFF.